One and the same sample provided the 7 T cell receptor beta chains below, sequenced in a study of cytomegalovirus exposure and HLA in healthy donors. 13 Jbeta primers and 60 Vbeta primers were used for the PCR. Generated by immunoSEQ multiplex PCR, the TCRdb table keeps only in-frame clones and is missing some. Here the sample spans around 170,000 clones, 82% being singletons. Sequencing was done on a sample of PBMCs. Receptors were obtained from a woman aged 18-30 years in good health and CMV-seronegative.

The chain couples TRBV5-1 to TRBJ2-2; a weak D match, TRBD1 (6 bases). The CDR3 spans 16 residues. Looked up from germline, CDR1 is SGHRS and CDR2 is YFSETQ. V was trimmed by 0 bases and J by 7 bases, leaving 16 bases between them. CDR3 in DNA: TGCGCCAGCAGCTTGGTATACGTACAGGGTAACGGGGAGCTGTTTTTT. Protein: CASSLVYVQGNGELFF.

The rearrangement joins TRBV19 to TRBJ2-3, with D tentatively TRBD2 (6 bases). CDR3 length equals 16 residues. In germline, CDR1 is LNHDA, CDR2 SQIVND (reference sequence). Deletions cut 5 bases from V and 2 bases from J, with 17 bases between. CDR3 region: CASSFGGSDFTDTQYF. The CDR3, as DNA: TGTGCCAGTAGTTTCGGGGGTTCGGACTTCACAGATACGCAGTATTTT.

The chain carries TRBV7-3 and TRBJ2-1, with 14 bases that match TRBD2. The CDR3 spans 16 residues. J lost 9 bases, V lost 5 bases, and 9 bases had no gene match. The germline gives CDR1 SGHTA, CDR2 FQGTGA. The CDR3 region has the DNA TGTGCCAGCAGCGGAGCCGGGACTAGCGGGAGAACTGAGCAGTTCTTC. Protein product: CASSGAGTSGRTEQFF.

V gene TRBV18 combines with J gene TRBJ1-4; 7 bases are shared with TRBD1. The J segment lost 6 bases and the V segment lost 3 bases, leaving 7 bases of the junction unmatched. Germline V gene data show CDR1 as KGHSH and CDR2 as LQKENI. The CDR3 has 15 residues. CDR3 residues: CASSPPTGIYEKLFF. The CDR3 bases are TGTGCCAGCTCACCCCCGACAGGGATATATGAAAAACTGTTTTTT. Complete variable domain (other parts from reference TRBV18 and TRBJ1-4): NAGVMQNPRHLVRRRGQEARLRCSPMKGHSHVYWYRQLPEEGLKFMVYLQKENIIDESGMPKERFSAEFPKEGPSILRIQQVVRGDSAAYFCASSPPTGIYEKLFFGSGTQLSVL.

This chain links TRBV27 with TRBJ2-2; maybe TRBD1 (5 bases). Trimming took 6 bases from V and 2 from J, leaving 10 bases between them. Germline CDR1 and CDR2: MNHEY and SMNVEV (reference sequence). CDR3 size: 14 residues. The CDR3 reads CASRWTTNTGELFF. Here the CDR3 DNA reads TGTGCCAGCAGATGGACAACTAACACCGGGGAGCTGTTTTTT.

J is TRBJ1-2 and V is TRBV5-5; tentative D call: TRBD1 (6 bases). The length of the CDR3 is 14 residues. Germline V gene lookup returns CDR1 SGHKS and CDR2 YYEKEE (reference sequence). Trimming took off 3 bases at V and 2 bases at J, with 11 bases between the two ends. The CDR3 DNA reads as TGTGCCAGCAGCTCGACAGGACCGAACTATGGCTACACCTTC. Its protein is CASSSTGPNYGYTF.

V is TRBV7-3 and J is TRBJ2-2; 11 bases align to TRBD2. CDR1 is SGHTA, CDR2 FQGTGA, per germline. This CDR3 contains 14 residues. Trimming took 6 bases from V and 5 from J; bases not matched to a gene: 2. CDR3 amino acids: CASSPSGGTGELFF. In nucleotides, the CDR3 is TGTGCCAGCAGTCCTAGCGGGGGGACCGGGGAGCTGTTTTTT.